These T cell receptor beta chains were read from a single sample in a study of TIL therapy for anti-PD-1-resistant metastatic lung cancer. TCRdb keeps only in-frame clones here, not all; method: immunoSEQ multiplex PCR. The sample yields more than 55,000 clones, over 75% seen once. The material sequenced was blood, taken at baseline. The receptor set was obtained from a person aged 25 to 80 with non-small cell lung cancer. The CDR3 runs from the conserved cysteine through the conserved F or W. A D gene is named only where the DNA matches it firmly. Clone size appears in some rows only: once, few, many, or a class for an expanded clone.

clone_size	v_call	d_call	j_call	cdr3_nt	cdr3_aa
.	TRBV18	.	TRBJ2-1	TGTGCCAGCTCTCCCGAAGGGCGGAGCTCCTACAATGAGCAGTTCTTC	CASSPEGRSSYNEQFF
once	TRBV6-5	.	TRBJ2-7	TGTGCCAGCCAACCGGGACACGGCTCCTACGAGCAGTACTTC	CASQPGHGSYEQYF
.	TRBV7-9	TRBD2	TRBJ2-2	TGTGCCAGCACGCGGGAGGGGGGGCTCTCCGGGGAGCTGTTTTTT	CASTREGGLSGELFF
.	TRBV7-8	.	TRBJ1-2	TGTGCCAGCAGCCACTCAGGTGTTGGCTACACCTTC	CASSHSGVGYTF
.	TRBV2	TRBD1	TRBJ2-5	TGTGCCAGCGGCTCTTCGGGCAGGGGGCCCGTGACCCAGTACTTC	CASGSSGRGPVTQYF
.	TRBV19	.	TRBJ2-2	TGTGCCAGTAGTATTCAAGAGACAAGATTCACCGGGGAGCTGTTTTTT	CASSIQETRFTGELFF
.	TRBV7-9	.	TRBJ1-2	TGTGCCAGCAGCTCGACAGCTAACTATGGCTACACCTTC	CASSSTANYGYTF
.	TRBV20-1	.	TRBJ2-1	TGCAGTGCTAGAGCCTCCAATGAGCAGTTCTTC	CSARASNEQFF
.	TRBV6-1	.	TRBJ1-2	TGTGCCAGCAGTGAAGTGAGTTTCAGTAACTATGGCTACACCTTC	CASSEVSFSNYGYTF
.	TRBV20-1	.	TRBJ1-6	TGCAGTGCTAGTGGATTTGATAATTCACCCCTCCACTTT	CSASGFDNSPLHF
.	TRBV27	.	TRBJ2-3	TGTGCCAGCAGTTTTGACCTCGGAGGAGTGGATACGCAGTATTTT	CASSFDLGGVDTQYF
.	TRBV6-4	.	TRBJ2-1	TGTGCCAGCAGTGAGTTTGGGGGGCGGGCTGAGCAGTTCTTC	CASSEFGGRAEQFF
.	TRBV29-1	.	TRBJ2-1	TGCAGCGCAGGGGGGGACAGGTTGTTCTTC	CSAGGDRLFF
.	TRBV3-1/TRBV3-2	.	TRBJ2-1	TGTGCCAGCAGCCGGGGATGCTACAATGAGCAGTTCTTC	CASSRGCYNEQFF
once	TRBV27	TRBD1	TRBJ1-4	TGTGCCAGCAGTTTATCGTTCAGGGGGACGAGCGAAAAACTGTTTTTT	CASSLSFRGTSEKLFF
.	TRBV7-3	TRBD2	TRBJ2-1	TGTGCCAGCAGCCGGGGGAGGGAGCATGAGCAGTTCTTC	CASSRGREHEQFF
.	TRBV28	.	TRBJ2-5	TGTGCCAGCAGTACATACAGGGTCCAAGAGACCCAGTACTTC	CASSTYRVQETQYF
.	TRBV15	.	TRBJ1-6	TGTGCCACCAGCAGAGTGAATACCTTATCACCCCTCCACTTT	CATSRVNTLSPLHF
.	TRBV2	.	TRBJ2-1	TGTGCCAGCAGTGAAGCTGATTTCAGCTCCTACGATGAGCAGTTCTTC	CASSEADFSSYDEQFF
few	TRBV27	.	TRBJ1-6	TGTGCCAGCAGTTTGGGGCATGACAGCAATTCACCCCTCCACTTT	CASSLGHDSNSPLHF
.	TRBV11-2	TRBD2	TRBJ2-1	TGTGCCAGCAGCTTGGCGTGGGCGGGGGATGAGCAGTTCTTC	CASSLAWAGDEQFF
once	TRBV7-2	TRBD1	TRBJ2-2	TGTGCCAGCAGCCCGCAACAGGGGGCGCGAACCGGGGAGCTGTTTTTT	CASSPQQGARTGELFF
.	TRBV6-5	.	TRBJ2-7	TGTGCCAGCAGTTACTCTTTCCCGAGCTCCTACGAGCAGTACTTC	CASSYSFPSSYEQYF
.	TRBV2	.	TRBJ2-5	TGTGCCAGCAGCAGGACTGAGACCCAGTACTTC	CASSRTETQYF
.	TRBV28	TRBD1	TRBJ1-4	TGTGCCAGCACCCCCCTGCCGGGACAGGGGTTGAGGAAACTGTTTTTT	CASTPLPGQGLRKLFF
.	TRBV2	TRBD1	TRBJ2-2	TGTGCCAGCAGTATAACCCAGGGGGCTGGAAACACCGGGGAGCTGTTTTTT	CASSITQGAGNTGELFF
.	TRBV6-5	TRBD2	TRBJ2-1	TGTGCCAGCAGTCCCGGGACTAGCGACTGGGAGCAGTTCTTC	CASSPGTSDWEQFF
.	TRBV18	.	TRBJ1-1	TGTGCCAGCTCACCGGCTCAACATATCCTAGAAGGGGACACTGAAGCTTTCTTT	CASSPAQHILEGDTEAFF
.	TRBV29-1	TRBD1	TRBJ2-7	TGCAGCGTCATGACAGGGGTAGGATACGAGCAGTACTTC	CSVMTGVGYEQYF
.	TRBV28	TRBD2	TRBJ2-7	TGTGCCAGCAGTTCCGGGACTAGCGGGAGGCGGTCCCCCTACGAGCAGTACTTC	CASSSGTSGRRSPYEQYF
.	TRBV29-1	TRBD1	TRBJ1-1	TGCAGCGTCGACAGGGTGAACACTGAAGCTTTCTTT	CSVDRVNTEAFF
.	TRBV7-2	.	TRBJ1-4	TGTGCCAGCAGCGCCTTAATGGACGGCGCAACTAATGAAAAACTGTTTTTT	CASSALMDGATNEKLFF
.	TRBV29-1	TRBD2	TRBJ2-1	TGCAGCGTTGAAGATAGCGGGGGTTACAATGAGCAGTTCTTC	CSVEDSGGYNEQFF
.	TRBV19	TRBD2	TRBJ2-3	TGTGCCAGTAGTAAGCCACCACTCCTAGCGGGAGTAACGGATACGCAGTATTTT	CASSKPPLLAGVTDTQYF
.	TRBV4-3	.	TRBJ2-4	TGCGCCAGCAGCCAAGATCGAGGGTACCAAAACATTCAGTACTTC	CASSQDRGYQNIQYF
.	TRBV4-3	TRBD1	TRBJ2-2	TGCGCCAGCAGCAGCCGGGACAGGGTGGGAACCGGGGAGCTGTTTTTT	CASSSRDRVGTGELFF
.	TRBV6-4	.	TRBJ1-1	TGTGCCAGCAAATGCCGGGCCCACACAAATAGGGACACTGAAGCTTTCTTT	CASKCRAHTNRDTEAFF
.	TRBV11-3	.	TRBJ1-3	TGTGCCAGCAGCGGGGGCTTCGGAAACACCATATATTTT	CASSGGFGNTIYF
few	TRBV2	.	TRBJ2-1	TGTGCCAGCAAGGGGGATTATCTGGCAAATGAGCAGTTCTTC	CASKGDYLANEQFF
.	TRBV6-2/TRBV6-3	.	TRBJ1-5	TGTGCCAGCAGTTACTCGAATGCGGGACCGCAGCCCCAGCATTTT	CASSYSNAGPQPQHF
.	TRBV2	.	TRBJ1-4	TGTGCCAGCAGCCCGCCGTGGGGGAATCAGGAAAAACTGTTTTTT	CASSPPWGNQEKLFF
.	TRBV7-8	.	TRBJ2-4	TGTGCCAGCAGCTTAGGTTGGGAAGCCAAAAACATTCAGTACTTC	CASSLGWEAKNIQYF
.	TRBV24-1	.	TRBJ2-1	TGTGCCACCAGTGATTTGGGGGGTGAGCAGTTCTTC	CATSDLGGEQFF
.	TRBV7-9	TRBD2	TRBJ2-2	TGTGCCAGCAGCTTCGGGGGGGGCCTAATGAAGCTGTTTTTT	CASSFGGGLMKLFF
.	TRBV4-1	.	TRBJ1-2	TGCGCCAGCAGCCAAGATACAGGAACGTCAGGGAGGGTGCACTATGGCTACACCTTC	CASSQDTGTSGRVHYGYTF
few	TRBV7-8	TRBD1	TRBJ1-6	TGTGCCAGCAGAGAGGGGACAGGGTACAATTCACCCCTCCACTTT	CASREGTGYNSPLHF
.	TRBV13	TRBD2	TRBJ2-1	TGTGCCAGCAGCTTAGCACGCGGGGGGAGTGAGCAGTTCTTC	CASSLARGGSEQFF
once	TRBV7-8	.	TRBJ2-7	TGTGCCAGCAGCTCGGGGGCCCCCTACGAGCAGTACTTC	CASSSGAPYEQYF
few	TRBV18	.	TRBJ1-1	TGTGCCAGCTCAAGGGCGCGGGACGCTTACACTGAAGCTTTCTTT	CASSRARDAYTEAFF